This T cell receptor (beta chain) was identified in a study of blood T cell repertoires in COVID-19. At the level of the study: The study drew acute and convalescent COVID-19 samples from the United States, Italy and Spain. PBMCs, B-cell-depleted T cells, or T cells provided the cDNA or gDNA that made up the material.

This clone was observed once. In the original processing: Amplification with reference gene primers provided the estimates of nucleated cell counts. The protocol was immunoSEQ multiplex PCR, while the TCRdb copy is restricted to in-frame clones and leaves out a portion. For V, J and clone size, that table is used; D and trimming come from the DNA. Among roughly 89,000 clones listed, about 82% were seen once. Sequencing input: peripheral blood. The TCR originated in an elderly woman with acute or convalescent COVID-19.

The CDR3 loop is CASSQDGLAGVGETQYF. The CDR3 DNA reads as TGTGCCAGCAGCCAAGATGGGCTAGCGGGGGTAGGGGAGACCCAGTACTTC. The rearrangement links TRBV3-1 (or the pseudogene TRBV3-2) to TRBJ2-5; 10 positions agree with TRBD2. The CDR3 loop spans 17 amino acids. The J segment lost 5 bases and the V segment lost 0 bases, leaving 9 bases of the junction unmatched. The germline gives CDR1 LGHDT, CDR2 YNNKEL (reference sequence).